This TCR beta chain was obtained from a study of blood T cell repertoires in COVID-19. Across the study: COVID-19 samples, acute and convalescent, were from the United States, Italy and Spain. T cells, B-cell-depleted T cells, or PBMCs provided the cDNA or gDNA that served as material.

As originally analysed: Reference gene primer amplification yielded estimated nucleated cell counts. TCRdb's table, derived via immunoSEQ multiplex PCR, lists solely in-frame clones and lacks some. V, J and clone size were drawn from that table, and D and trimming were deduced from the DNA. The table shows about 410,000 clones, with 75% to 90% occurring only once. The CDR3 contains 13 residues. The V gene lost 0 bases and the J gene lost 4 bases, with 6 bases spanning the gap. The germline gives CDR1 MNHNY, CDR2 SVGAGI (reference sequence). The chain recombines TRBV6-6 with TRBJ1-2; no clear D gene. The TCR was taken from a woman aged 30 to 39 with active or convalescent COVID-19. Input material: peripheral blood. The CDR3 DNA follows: TGTGCCAGCAGTTACTCAGTCGGCTATGGCTACACCTTC. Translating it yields CASSYSVGYGYTF.